This T cell receptor (beta chain) originates from a study of beta chain features in type 1 diabetes. This clone was detected only once. Its antigen remains unknown. With 0 bases removed from V and 6 bases from J, the gap between germline ends came to 9 bases. This CDR3 region has 14 residues. Per the germline V gene, CDR1 is SGHRS and CDR2 is YFSETQ. Expressed TCRB transcripts were sequenced after all isolated RNA was converted to cDNA. Produced via immunoSEQ multiplex PCR; TCRdb's table is partial and in-frame only. Found here are 600,000 to 700,000 clones, around an eighth of them singletons; the top ten hold approximately 0.021%. Study-level findings and limits: Shortening of TCRB CDR3s, moderate but significant, appeared in all four CD4+ subsets of Type 1 diabetes patients.

The J gene is TRBJ2-2, the V gene TRBV5-1; unclear D gene. The material sequenced was naive CD4+ T cells from blood. The origin of this receptor is a man between 18 and 35 years old with type 1 diabetes. CDR3 in DNA: TGCGCCAGCAGCTTGGAGGGCCGGGCCGGGGAGCTGTTTTTT. This encodes CASSLEGRAGELFF.